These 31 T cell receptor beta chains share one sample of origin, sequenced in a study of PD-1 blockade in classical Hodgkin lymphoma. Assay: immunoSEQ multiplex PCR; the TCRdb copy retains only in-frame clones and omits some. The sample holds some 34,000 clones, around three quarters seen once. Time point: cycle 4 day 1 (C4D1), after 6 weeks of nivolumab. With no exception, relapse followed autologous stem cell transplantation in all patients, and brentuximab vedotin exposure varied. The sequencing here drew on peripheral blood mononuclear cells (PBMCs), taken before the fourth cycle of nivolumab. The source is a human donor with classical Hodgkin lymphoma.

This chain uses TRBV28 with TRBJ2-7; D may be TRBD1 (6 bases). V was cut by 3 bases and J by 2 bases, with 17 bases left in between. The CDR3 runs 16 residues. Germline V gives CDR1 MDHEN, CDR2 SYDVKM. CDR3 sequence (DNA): TGTGCCAGCAGTTTCCCCCTCAGGGGATTGACCTACGAGCAGTACTTC. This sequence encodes CASSFPLRGLTYEQYF.

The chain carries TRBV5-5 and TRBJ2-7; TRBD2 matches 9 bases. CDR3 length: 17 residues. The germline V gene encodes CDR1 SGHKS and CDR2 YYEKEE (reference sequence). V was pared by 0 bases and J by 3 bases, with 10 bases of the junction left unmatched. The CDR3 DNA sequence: TGTGCCAGCAGCTTGGGGGTAGGACTAGCGAGAAACTACGAGCAGTACTTC. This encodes CASSLGVGLARNYEQYF.

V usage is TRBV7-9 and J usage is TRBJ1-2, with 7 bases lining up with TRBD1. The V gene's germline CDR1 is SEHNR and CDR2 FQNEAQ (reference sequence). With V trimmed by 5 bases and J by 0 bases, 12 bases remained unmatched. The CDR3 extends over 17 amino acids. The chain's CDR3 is CASSTRDSKLANYGYTF. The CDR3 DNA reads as TGTGCCAGCAGCACGCGGGACAGCAAGTTAGCTAACTATGGCTACACCTTC.

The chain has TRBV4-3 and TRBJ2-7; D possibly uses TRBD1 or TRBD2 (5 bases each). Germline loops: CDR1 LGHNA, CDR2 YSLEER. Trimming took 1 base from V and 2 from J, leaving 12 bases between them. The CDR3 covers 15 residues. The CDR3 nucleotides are TGCGCCAGCAGCCAAGTCCGGGGCCAGACCTACGAGCAGTACTTC. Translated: CASSQVRGQTYEQYF.

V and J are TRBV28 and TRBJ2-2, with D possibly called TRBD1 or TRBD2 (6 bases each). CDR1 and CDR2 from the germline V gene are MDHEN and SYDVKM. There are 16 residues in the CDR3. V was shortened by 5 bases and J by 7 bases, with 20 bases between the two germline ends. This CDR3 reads CASSGAIGGSDGELFF. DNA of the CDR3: TGTGCCAGCAGTGGTGCTATCGGGGGCAGCGACGGGGAGCTGTTTTTT.

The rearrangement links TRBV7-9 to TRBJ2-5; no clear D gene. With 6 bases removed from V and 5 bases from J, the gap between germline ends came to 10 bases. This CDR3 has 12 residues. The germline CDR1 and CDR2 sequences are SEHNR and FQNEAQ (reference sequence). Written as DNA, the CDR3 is TGTGCCAGCAGTGTTACGGTCGAGACCCAGTACTTC. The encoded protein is CASSVTVETQYF.

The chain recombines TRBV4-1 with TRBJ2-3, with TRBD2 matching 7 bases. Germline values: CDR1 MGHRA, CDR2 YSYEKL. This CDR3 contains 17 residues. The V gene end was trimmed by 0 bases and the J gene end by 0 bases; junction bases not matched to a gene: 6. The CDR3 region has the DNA TGCGCCAGCAGCCAAGACCCCGGGACTATTAGCACAGATACGCAGTATTTT. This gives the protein CASSQDPGTISTDTQYF.

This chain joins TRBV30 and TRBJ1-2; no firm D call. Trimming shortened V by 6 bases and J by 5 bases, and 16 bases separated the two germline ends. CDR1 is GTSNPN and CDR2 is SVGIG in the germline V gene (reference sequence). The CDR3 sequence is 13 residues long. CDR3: CACPGRTDYGYTF. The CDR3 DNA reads TGTGCCTGTCCTGGAAGGACGGATTATGGCTACACCTTC.

The DNA of the CDR3 is TGTGCCAGCAGCTTCTCGCCCGGGGGGAGTCAGCCCCAGCATTTT. It encodes CASSFSPGGSQPQHF. The V and J genes are TRBV6-6 and TRBJ1-5, with D possibly being TRBD1 (5 bases). CDR1 is MNHNY, CDR2 SVGAGI, per germline (reference sequence). V lost 6 bases, J lost 6 bases, and 18 bases lay in between. This CDR3 region has 15 residues.

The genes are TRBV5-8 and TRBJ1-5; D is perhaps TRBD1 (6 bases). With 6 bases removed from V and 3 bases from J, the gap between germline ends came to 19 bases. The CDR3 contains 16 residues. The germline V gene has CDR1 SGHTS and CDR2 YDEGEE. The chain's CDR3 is CASKTYQTGSNQPQHF. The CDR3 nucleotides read TGTGCCAGCAAAACCTATCAGACAGGCTCCAATCAGCCCCAGCATTTT.

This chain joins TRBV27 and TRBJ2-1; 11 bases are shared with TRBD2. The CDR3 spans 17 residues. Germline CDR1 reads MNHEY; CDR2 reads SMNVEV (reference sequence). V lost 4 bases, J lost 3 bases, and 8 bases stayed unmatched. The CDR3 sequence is CASSSVQTSGDYNEQFF. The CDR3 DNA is TGTGCCAGCAGTTCCGTGCAGACTAGCGGGGACTACAATGAGCAGTTCTTC.

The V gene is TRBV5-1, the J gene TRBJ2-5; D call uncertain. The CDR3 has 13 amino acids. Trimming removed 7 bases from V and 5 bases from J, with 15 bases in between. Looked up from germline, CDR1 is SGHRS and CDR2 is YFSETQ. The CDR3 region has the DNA TGCGCCAGCGGATTATACACGACCGAGACCCAGTACTTC. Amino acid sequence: CASGLYTTETQYF.

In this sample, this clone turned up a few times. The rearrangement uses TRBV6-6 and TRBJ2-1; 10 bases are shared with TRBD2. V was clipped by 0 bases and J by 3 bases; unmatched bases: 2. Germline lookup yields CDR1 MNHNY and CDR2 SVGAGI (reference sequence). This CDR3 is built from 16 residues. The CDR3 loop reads CASSYSGLAYYNEQFF. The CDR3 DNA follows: TGTGCCAGCAGTTACTCGGGACTAGCGTACTACAATGAGCAGTTCTTC.

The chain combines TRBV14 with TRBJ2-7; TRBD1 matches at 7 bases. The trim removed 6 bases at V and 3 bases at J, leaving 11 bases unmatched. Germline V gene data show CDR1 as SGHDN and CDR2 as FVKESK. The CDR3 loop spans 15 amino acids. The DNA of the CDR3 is TGTGCCAGCAGTCCGGCCCCGGACAGGTACTACGAGCAGTACTTC. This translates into CASSPAPDRYYEQYF.

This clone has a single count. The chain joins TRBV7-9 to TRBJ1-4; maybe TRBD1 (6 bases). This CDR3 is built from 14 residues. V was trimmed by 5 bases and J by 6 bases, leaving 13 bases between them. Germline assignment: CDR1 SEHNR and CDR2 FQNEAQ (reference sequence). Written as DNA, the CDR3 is TGTGCCAGCAGCCCCCCTAGGGGGTATGAAAAACTGTTTTTT. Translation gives CASSPPRGYEKLFF.

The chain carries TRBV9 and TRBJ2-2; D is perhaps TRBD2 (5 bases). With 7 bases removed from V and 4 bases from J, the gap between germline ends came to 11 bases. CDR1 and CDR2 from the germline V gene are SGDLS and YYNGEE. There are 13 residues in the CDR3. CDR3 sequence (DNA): TGTGCCAGCGGATCTAGCCTCACCGGGGAGCTGTTTTTT. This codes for CASGSSLTGELFF.

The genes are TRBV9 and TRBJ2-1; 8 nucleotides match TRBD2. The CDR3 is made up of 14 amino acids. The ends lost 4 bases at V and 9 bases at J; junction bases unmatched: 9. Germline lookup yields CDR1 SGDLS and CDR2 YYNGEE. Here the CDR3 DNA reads TGTGCCAGCAGCAGCGGGGGTCCCGACCCTGAGCAGTTCTTC. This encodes CASSSGGPDPEQFF.

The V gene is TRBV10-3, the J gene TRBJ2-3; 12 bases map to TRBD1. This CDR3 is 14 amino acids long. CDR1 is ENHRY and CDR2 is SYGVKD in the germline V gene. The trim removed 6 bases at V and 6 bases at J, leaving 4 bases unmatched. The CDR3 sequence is CAIRGTGGADTQYF. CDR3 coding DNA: TGTGCCATCAGAGGGACAGGGGGCGCGGATACGCAGTATTTT.

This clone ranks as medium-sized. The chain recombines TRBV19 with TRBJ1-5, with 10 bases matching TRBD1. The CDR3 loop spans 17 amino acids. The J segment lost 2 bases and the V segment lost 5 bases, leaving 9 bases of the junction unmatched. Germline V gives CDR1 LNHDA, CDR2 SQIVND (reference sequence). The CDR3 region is CASSRQGAKVGNQPQHF. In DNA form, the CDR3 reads TGTGCCAGTAGTCGACAGGGGGCAAAGGTCGGCAATCAGCCCCAGCATTTT.

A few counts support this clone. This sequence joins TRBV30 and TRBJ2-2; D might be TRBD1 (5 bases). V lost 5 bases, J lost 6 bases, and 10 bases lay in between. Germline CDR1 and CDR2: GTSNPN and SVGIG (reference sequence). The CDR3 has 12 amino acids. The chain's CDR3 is CAWGRVSGELFF. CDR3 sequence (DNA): TGTGCCTGGGGCAGGGTGTCCGGGGAGCTGTTTTTT.

CDR3 sequence reads: CASSQEVGQRNEKLFF. The CDR3 nucleotides read TGCGCCAGCAGCCAAGAAGTGGGACAGAGGAATGAAAAACTGTTTTTT. The rearrangement uses TRBV4-1 and TRBJ1-4; 7 bases line up with TRBD1. The length of the CDR3 is 16 residues. Germline assignment: CDR1 MGHRA and CDR2 YSYEKL. V gave up 0 bases and J gave up 5 bases; unmatched junction bases: 6.

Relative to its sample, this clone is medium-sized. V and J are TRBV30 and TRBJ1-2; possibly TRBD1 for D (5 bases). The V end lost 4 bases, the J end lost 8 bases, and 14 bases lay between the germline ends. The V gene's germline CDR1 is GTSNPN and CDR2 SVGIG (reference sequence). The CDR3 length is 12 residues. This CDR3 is CAWTTVGGGYTF. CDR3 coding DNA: TGTGCCTGGACCACCGTTGGGGGAGGCTACACCTTC.

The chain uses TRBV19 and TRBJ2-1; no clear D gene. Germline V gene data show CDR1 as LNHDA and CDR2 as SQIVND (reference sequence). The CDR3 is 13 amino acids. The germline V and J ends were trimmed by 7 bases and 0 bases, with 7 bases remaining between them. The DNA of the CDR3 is TGTGCCAGTATCGGGTCCTCCTACAATGAGCAGTTCTTC. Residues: CASIGSSYNEQFF.

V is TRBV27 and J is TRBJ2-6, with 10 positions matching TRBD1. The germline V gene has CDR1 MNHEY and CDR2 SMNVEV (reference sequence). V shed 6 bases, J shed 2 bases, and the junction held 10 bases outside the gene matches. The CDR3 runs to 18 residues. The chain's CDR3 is CASRTGQGMAAGANVLTF. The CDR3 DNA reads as TGTGCCAGCAGAACGGGACAGGGGATGGCAGCTGGGGCCAACGTCCTGACTTTC.

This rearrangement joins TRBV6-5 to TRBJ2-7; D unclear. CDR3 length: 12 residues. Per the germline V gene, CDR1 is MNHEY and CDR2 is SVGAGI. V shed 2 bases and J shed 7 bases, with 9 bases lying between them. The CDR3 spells CASSYNLEEQYF. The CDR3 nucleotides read TGTGCCAGCAGTTACAACTTAGAGGAGCAGTACTTC.

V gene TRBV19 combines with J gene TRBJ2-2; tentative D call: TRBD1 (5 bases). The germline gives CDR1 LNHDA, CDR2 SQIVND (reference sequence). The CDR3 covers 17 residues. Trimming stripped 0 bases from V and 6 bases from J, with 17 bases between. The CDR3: CASSIDFRISGSGELFF. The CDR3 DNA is TGTGCCAGTAGTATAGATTTTAGGATCTCAGGGTCCGGGGAGCTGTTTTTT.

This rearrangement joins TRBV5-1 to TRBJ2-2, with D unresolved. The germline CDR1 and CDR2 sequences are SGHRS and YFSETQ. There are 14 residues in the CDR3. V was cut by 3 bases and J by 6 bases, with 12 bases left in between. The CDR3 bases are TGCGCCAGCAGCTCTAGAACTGGGTCCGGGGAGCTGTTTTTT. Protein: CASSSRTGSGELFF. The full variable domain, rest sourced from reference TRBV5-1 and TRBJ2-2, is KAGVTQTPRYLIKTRGQQVTLSCSPISGHRSVSWYQQTPGQGLQFLFEYFSETQRNKGNFPGRFSGRQFSNSRSEMNVSTLELGDSALYLCASSSRTGSGELFFGEGSRLTVL.

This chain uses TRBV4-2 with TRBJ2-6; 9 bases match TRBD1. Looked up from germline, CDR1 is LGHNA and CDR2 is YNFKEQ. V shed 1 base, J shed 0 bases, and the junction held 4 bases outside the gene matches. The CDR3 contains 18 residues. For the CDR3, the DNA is TGTGCCAGCAGCCAAGGGGGACAGGGCCTCTCTGGGGCCAACGTCCTGACTTTC. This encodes CASSQGGQGLSGANVLTF.

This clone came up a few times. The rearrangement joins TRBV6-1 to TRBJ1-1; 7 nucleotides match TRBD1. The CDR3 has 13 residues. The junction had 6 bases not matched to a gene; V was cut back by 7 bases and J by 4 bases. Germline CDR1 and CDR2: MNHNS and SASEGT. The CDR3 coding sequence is TGTGCCAGCATTCGAGACAGGGTCACTGAAGCTTTCTTT. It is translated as CASIRDRVTEAFF.

The CDR3 DNA is TGTGCCAGCAGCTTGTTATTTGGGGGGACCGGGGAGCTGTTTTTT. Its translation: CASSLLFGGTGELFF. The J gene is TRBJ2-2, the V gene TRBV5-6; D perhaps matches TRBD2 (6 bases). Germline V gene lookup returns CDR1 SGHDT and CDR2 YYEEEE. The CDR3 loop spans 15 amino acids. Trimming left V 1 base short and J 5 bases short, with 12 bases between.

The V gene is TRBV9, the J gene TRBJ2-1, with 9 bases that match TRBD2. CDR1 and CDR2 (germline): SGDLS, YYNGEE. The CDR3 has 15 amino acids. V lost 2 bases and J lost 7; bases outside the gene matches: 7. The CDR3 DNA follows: TGTGCCAGCAGCGTTAGCGGGAGCCCGGGGAATGAGCAGTTCTTC. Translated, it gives CASSVSGSPGNEQFF. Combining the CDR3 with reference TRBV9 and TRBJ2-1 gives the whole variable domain DSGVTQTPKHLITATGQRVTLRCSPRSGDLSVYWYQQSLDQGLQFLIQYYNGEERAKGNILERFSAQQFPDLHSELNLSSLELGDSALYFCASSVSGSPGNEQFFGPGTRLTVL.